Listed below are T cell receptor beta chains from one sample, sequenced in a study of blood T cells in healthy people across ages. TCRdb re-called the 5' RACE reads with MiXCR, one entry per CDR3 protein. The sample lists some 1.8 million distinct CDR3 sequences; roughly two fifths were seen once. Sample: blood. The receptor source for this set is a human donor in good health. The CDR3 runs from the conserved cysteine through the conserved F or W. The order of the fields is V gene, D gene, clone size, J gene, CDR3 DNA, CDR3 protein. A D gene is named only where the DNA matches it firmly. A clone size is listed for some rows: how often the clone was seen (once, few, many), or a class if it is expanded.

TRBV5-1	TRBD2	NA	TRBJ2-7	TGCGCCAGCAGCTCGACAGCGGGAGAGGACGAGCAGTACTTC	CASSSTAGEDEQYF
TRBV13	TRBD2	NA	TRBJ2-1	TGTGCCAGCAGCTCTCTAGCGGCTGGTGAGCAGTTCTTC	CASSSLAAGEQFF
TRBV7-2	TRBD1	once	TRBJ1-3	TGTGCCAGCAGCTTCGGGACAGCCGTAGACACCATATATTTT	CASSFGTAVDTIYF
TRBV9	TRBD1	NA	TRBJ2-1	TGTGCCAGCAGCGGGTTTTCCGGGACAGCCTGGGATGAGCAGTTCTTC	CASSGFSGTAWDEQFF
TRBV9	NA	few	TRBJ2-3	TGTGCCAGCAGCGTAGTGGACACCACAGATACGCAGTATTTT	CASSVVDTTDTQYF
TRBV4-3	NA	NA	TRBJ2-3	TGCGCCAGCAGCCAAGACCCTGACAGGACAGATACGCAGTATTTT	CASSQDPDRTDTQYF
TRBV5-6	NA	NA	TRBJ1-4	TGTGCCAGCAGCCCCTCGCCGGGAGTACAAAAACTGTTTTTT	CASSPSPGVQKLFF
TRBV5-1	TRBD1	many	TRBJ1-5	TGTGCCAGCAGCTTGGGACAGGGAGATCAGCCCCAGCATTTT	CASSLGQGDQPQHF
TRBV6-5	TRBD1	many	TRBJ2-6	TGTGCCAGCAGTTACACAGGGGCTGGGGCCAACGTCCTGACTTTC	CASSYTGAGANVLTF
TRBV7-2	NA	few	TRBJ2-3	TGTGCCAGCAGCTCAGAGTTCAGAGATACGCAGTATTTT	CASSSEFRDTQYF
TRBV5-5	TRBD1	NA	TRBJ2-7	TGTGCCAGCAGCTCCCGGAGCGGGACAGGGGATATATACGAGCAGTACTTC	CASSSRSGTGDIYEQYF
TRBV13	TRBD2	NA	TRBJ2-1	TGTGCCAGCAGCCCCGGGGTAGCGGGAGGGCCCAGGAATGAGCAGTTCTTC	CASSPGVAGGPRNEQFF